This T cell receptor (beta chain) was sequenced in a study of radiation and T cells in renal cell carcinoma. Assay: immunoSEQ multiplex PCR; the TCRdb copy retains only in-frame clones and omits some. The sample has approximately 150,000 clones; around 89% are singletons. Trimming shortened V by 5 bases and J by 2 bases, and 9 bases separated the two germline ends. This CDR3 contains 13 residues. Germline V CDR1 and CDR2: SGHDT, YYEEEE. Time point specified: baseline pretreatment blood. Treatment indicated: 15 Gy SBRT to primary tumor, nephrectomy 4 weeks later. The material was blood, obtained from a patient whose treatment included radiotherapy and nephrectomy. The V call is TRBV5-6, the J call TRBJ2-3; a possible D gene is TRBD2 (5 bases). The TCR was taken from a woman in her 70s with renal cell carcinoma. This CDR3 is CASSSGLTDTQYF. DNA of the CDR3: TGTGCCAGCAGTTCCGGACTCACAGATACGCAGTATTTT.